The rows below give T cell receptor beta chains drawn from one sample of a study of cytomegalovirus exposure and HLA in healthy donors. Sequencing used immunoSEQ multiplex PCR; TCRdb keeps in-frame clones, though not all of them. Of some 120,000 clones listed, around 78% are singletons. Sequenced sample: PBMCs. The receptors here all came from a woman in her forties in good health and CMV-seronegative. CDR3s include the opening cysteine and the closing phenylalanine or tryptophan. D genes are given only for firm matches. Some rows mark clone size as missing; the rest say once, few, many or name a class of expanded clone.

v_call	d_call	j_call	clone_size	cdr3_aa	cdr3_nt
TRBV6-5	TRBD1	TRBJ2-7	-	CASSSQTGTYEQYF	TGTGCCAGCAGTTCTCAGACAGGGACCTACGAGCAGTACTTC
TRBV7-9	-	TRBJ2-3	-	CSSSSSRQSIDTQYF	TGTTCCAGCAGCTCAAGCCGACAGTCGATAGATACGCAGTATTTT
TRBV5-6	TRBD1	TRBJ1-1	-	CASSWGQGWTEAFF	TGTGCCAGCAGCTGGGGACAGGGCTGGACTGAAGCTTTCTTT
TRBV6-4	-	TRBJ1-2	-	CASSDQFGTRDGYTF	TGTGCCAGCAGTGACCAATTCGGGACTCGGGATGGCTACACCTTC
TRBV4-2	TRBD1	TRBJ1-2	-	CASSQGGQGDYGYTF	TGTGCCAGCAGCCAAGGGGGACAGGGGGATTATGGCTACACCTTC
TRBV18	TRBD1	TRBJ1-6	-	CASSRGTGKESPLHF	TGTGCCAGCTCACGAGGGACAGGGAAAGAGTCACCCCTCCACTTT
TRBV28	TRBD2	TRBJ2-1	few	CASSSPRTSRSKIEQFF	TGTGCCAGCAGTTCGCCACGGACTAGCCGGAGTAAGATTGAGCAGTTCTTC
TRBV29-1	TRBD2	TRBJ2-6	-	CSVAGGSPGANVLTF	TGCAGCGTTGCGGGCGGGAGTCCTGGGGCCAACGTCCTGACTTTC
TRBV7-2	-	TRBJ2-1	-	CASSYDSPNYNEQFF	TGTGCCAGCAGCTACGACAGTCCCAACTACAATGAGCAGTTCTTC
TRBV5-6	-	TRBJ2-1	-	CASSLAASVYNEQFF	TGTGCCAGCAGCTTGGCCGCGAGCGTCTACAATGAGCAGTTCTTC
TRBV2	-	TRBJ2-1	-	CASSPLFRGSEQFF	TGTGCCAGCAGCCCATTATTCCGGGGGAGTGAGCAGTTCTTC
TRBV29-1	-	TRBJ1-3	-	CSVADSTGNTIYF	TGCAGCGTTGCTGACAGTACTGGAAACACCATATATTTT
TRBV6-5	-	TRBJ1-6	-	CASSPPYSPLHF	TGTGCCAGCAGTCCCCCGTATTCACCCCTCCACTTT
TRBV6-5	-	TRBJ2-3	few	CASSYAQGADTQYF	TGTGCCAGCAGTTATGCACAGGGAGCAGATACGCAGTATTTT
TRBV28	-	TRBJ1-1	-	CASSLVVQGLNTEAFF	TGTGCCAGCAGTTTAGTAGTCCAGGGGCTTAACACTGAAGCTTTCTTT
TRBV5-1	-	TRBJ2-1	-	CASSLVAVSYNEQFF	TGCGCCAGCAGCTTGGTAGCGGTGTCCTACAATGAGCAGTTCTTC
TRBV14	-	TRBJ2-7	-	CASSLRGYEQYF	TGTGCCAGCAGCCTGCGGGGCTACGAGCAGTACTTC
TRBV5-8	-	TRBJ1-2	once	CASSLVGRGDGYTF	TGTGCCAGCAGCTTGGTAGGCAGGGGCGATGGCTACACCTTC
TRBV28	-	TRBJ2-7	once	CASSFGGYYEQYF	TGTGCCAGCAGTTTTGGAGGGTACTACGAGCAGTACTTC
TRBV6-1	-	TRBJ1-2	few	CASSSRTGRAGYTF	TGTGCCAGCAGCTCAAGAACAGGGAGGGCTGGCTACACCTTC
TRBV7-9	TRBD2	TRBJ2-2	-	CSSSLLSGARTGELFF	TGTTCCAGCAGCTTACTAAGCGGGGCTAGGACCGGGGAGCTGTTTTTT
TRBV28	-	TRBJ2-7	-	CASSSFRDYEQYF	TGTGCCAGCAGTTCTTTCCGGGACTACGAGCAGTACTTC
TRBV5-1	TRBD1	TRBJ2-5	-	CASSATGTGQETQYF	TGCGCCAGCAGCGCCACCGGGACAGGCCAAGAGACCCAGTACTTC
TRBV23-1	-	TRBJ2-4	-	CASSLGTKRGKNIQYF	TGCGCCAGCAGTCTCGGGACAAAGAGGGGCAAAAACATTCAGTACTTC
TRBV21-1	-	TRBJ2-4	-	CASSKGRQGQLNDSQYF	TGTGCCAGCAGCAAAGGCCGACAGGGGCAACTTAATGACAGTCAGTACTTC
TRBV7-8	TRBD2	TRBJ2-1	-	CASSPGLGNNEQFF	TGTGCCAGCAGCCCGGGACTAGGGAACAATGAGCAGTTCTTC
TRBV2	-	TRBJ1-3	once	CASSEARQGNTIYF	TGTGCCAGCAGTGAAGCGAGACAGGGAAACACCATATATTTT